The 6 T cell receptor beta chains listed next were all sequenced from one sample in a study of cytomegalovirus exposure and HLA in healthy donors. PCR amplification relied on 60 Vbeta primers (plus 13 Jbeta primers). Repertoires were generated with immunoSEQ multiplex PCR, while TCRdb's copy carries only in-frame clones and drops some. The data show 150,000 to 200,000 clones, with roughly four fifths seen just once and around 2.1% held by the top ten. The sequenced material came from PBMCs. The receptors derive from a woman under 30 in good health and CMV-seropositive.

The chain joins TRBV6-6 to TRBJ2-1; 9 bases fit TRBD2. The V and J ends lost 2 bases and 7 bases, in that order; junction bases with no gene match: 6. The CDR3 sequence is 15 residues long. The V gene's germline CDR1 is MNHNY and CDR2 SVGAGI (reference sequence). The CDR3 reads CASSYGGGALNEQFF. The CDR3 DNA reads as TGTGCCAGCAGTTACGGCGGGGGGGCGCTAAATGAGCAGTTCTTC.

The chain uses TRBV5-1 and TRBJ1-1, with TRBD1 matching over 9 bases. The CDR3 covers 13 residues. With V trimmed by 4 bases and J by 8 bases, 6 bases remained unmatched. In germline, CDR1 is SGHRS, CDR2 YFSETQ. The DNA for the CDR3 is TGCGCCAGCAGCGGGGGACAGGGTGTAGAAGCTTTCTTT. It codes for CASSGGQGVEAFF. The whole variable domain, filled in from reference TRBV5-1 and TRBJ1-1, reads KAGVTQTPRYLIKTRGQQVTLSCSPISGHRSVSWYQQTPGQGLQFLFEYFSETQRNKGNFPGRFSGRQFSNSRSEMNVSTLELGDSALYLCASSGGQGVEAFFGQGTRLTVV.

This clone was observed once. The chain couples TRBV7-8 to TRBJ1-6; 7 bases fit TRBD1. The V and J ends lost 5 bases and 10 bases, in that order; junction bases with no gene match: 11. The germline gives CDR1 SGHVS, CDR2 FQNEAQ. The CDR3 is 15 amino acids. CDR3 in amino acids: CASSQTGLTGSPLHF. The CDR3 nucleotides read TGTGCCAGCAGCCAGACAGGGTTGACAGGATCACCCCTCCACTTT.

The V and J genes are TRBV23-1 and TRBJ1-6, with unresolved D. TRBV23-1 is identified as an open reading frame with a role that is uncertain. With 2 bases removed from V and 9 bases from J, the gap between germline ends came to 11 bases. CDR3 size: 14 residues. DNA for the CDR3: TGCGCCAGCAGTCAACCCCTTGGCGGTTCACCCCTCCACTTT. Its protein product is CASSQPLGGSPLHF.

V and J are TRBV25-1 and TRBJ2-5; D is possibly TRBD1 (6 bases). The V end lost 4 bases, the J end lost 5 bases, and 17 bases lay between the germline ends. The CDR3 runs to 15 residues. Germline lookup yields CDR1 MGHDK and CDR2 SYGVNS. The CDR3 protein is CASSALRSGQETQYF. Written as DNA, the CDR3 is TGTGCCAGCAGTGCCCTTCGCTCTGGACAGGAGACCCAGTACTTC.

This chain links TRBV5-1 with TRBJ2-5; 7 positions agree with TRBD1. Looked up from germline, CDR1 is SGHRS and CDR2 is YFSETQ. The V gene end was trimmed by 3 bases and the J gene end by 3 bases; junction bases not matched to a gene: 5. The CDR3 spans 14 residues. The CDR3 loop reads CASSSPGTEETQYF. DNA for the CDR3: TGCGCCAGCAGCTCACCCGGGACAGAAGAGACCCAGTACTTC. The full variable domain, its missing parts supplied by reference TRBV5-1 and TRBJ2-5, is KAGVTQTPRYLIKTRGQQVTLSCSPISGHRSVSWYQQTPGQGLQFLFEYFSETQRNKGNFPGRFSGRQFSNSRSEMNVSTLELGDSALYLCASSSPGTEETQYFGPGTRLLVL.